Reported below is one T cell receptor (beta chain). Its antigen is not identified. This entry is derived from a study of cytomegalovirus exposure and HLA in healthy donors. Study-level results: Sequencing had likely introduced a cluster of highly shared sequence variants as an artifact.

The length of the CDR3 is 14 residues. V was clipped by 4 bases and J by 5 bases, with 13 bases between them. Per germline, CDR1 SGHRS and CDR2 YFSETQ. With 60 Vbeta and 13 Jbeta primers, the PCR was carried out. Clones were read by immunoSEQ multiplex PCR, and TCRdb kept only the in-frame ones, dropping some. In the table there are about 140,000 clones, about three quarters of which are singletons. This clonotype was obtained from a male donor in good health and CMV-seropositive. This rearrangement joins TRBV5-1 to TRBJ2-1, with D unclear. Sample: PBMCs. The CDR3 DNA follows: TGCGCCAGCAGCCTTCAAAGCGCGGACAATGAGCAGTTCTTC. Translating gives CASSLQSADNEQFF.